The clone carrying this TCR beta chain was seen a handful of times. Its antigen is unidentified. Germline CDR1 and CDR2: SGHRS and YFSETQ. After removal of 1 base from V and 4 bases from J, the junction contained 8 bases not matched to a gene. The CDR3 covers 15 residues. The sample originates from a study of T-cell reconstitution after alpha-beta-depleted transplantation in children. General study results and limits: Alpha-beta T cells present about two months after transplant were reported to originate from several hundred expanded graft clones. T-cell counts and diversity were attributed mostly to newly produced T cells one year after transplant. Certain patients had high TCRbeta diversity at day 60, and it came from recipient T cells and thymic progenitors that survived.

It was with unique molecular identifiers that the TCRbeta library was prepared. Each CDR3 protein is one row after TCRdb ran MiXCR on the PCR reads. This sample has 300,000 to 350,000 distinct CDR3 sequences, with around 20% found just once. This chain connects TRBV5-1 to TRBJ2-7; 7 bases line up with TRBD2. The sequences come from PBMCs, mostly from graft donor cells, collected 180 days after TCRalphabeta/CD19-depleted stem cell transplant. The TCR was taken from a male patient younger than 18 who had a stem cell transplant for acute lymphoblastic leukemia, so the T cells may come from the graft donor. CDR3: CASSLTSGTAYEQYF. CDR3 coding DNA: TGCGCCAGCAGCTTGACCAGCGGGACGGCGTACGAGCAGTACTTC.